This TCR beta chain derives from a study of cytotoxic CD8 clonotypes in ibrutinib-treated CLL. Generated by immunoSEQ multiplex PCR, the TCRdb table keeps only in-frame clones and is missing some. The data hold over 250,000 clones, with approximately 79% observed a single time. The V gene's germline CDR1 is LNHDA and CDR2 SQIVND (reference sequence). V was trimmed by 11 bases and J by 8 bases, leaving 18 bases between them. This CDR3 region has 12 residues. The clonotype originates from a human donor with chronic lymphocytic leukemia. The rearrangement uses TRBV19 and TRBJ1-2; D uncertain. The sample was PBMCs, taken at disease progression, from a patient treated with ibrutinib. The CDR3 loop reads CACRGTLEGYTF. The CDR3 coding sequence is TGTGCCTGCCGAGGTACTTTGGAGGGCTACACCTTC.